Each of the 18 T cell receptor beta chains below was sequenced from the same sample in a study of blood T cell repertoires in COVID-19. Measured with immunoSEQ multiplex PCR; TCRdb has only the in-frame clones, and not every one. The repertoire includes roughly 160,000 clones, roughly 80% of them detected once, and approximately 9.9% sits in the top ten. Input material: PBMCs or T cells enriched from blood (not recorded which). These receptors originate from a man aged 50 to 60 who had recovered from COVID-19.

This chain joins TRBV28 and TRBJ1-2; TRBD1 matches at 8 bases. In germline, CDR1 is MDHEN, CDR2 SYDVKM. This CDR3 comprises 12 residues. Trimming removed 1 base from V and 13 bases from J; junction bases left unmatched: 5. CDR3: CASSLSTGDSTF. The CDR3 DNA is TGTGCCAGCAGTTTATCGACAGGGGATAGCACCTTC.

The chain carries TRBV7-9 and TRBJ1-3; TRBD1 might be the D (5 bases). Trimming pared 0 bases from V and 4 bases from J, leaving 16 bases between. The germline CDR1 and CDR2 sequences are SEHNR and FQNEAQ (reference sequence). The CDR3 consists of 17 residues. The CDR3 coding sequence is TGTGCCAGCAGCTTAGCCACAGGAACCGGCTTAGGAAACACCATATATTTT. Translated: CASSLATGTGLGNTIYF.

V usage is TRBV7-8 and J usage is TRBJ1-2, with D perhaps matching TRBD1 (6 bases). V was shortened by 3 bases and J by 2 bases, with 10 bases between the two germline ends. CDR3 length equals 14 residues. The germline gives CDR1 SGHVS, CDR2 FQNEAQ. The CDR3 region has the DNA TGTGCCAGCAGCTTGGGACATTCGAACTATGGCTACACCTTC. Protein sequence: CASSLGHSNYGYTF.

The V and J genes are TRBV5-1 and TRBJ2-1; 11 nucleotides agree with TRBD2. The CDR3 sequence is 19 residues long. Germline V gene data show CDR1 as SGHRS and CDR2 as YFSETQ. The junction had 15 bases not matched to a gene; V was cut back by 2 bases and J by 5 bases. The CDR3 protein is CASSFRRSTGTSGNNEQFF. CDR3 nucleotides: TGCGCCAGCAGCTTCCGAAGGAGCACCGGGACTAGCGGAAACAATGAGCAGTTCTTC.

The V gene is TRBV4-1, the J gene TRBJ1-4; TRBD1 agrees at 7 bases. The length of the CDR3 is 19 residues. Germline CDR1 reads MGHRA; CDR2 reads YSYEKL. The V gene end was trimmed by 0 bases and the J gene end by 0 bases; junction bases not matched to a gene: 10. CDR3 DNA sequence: TGCGCCAGCAGCCAAGAGGCGACAGGGATTTTTACAACTAATGAAAAACTGTTTTTT. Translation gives CASSQEATGIFTTNEKLFF.

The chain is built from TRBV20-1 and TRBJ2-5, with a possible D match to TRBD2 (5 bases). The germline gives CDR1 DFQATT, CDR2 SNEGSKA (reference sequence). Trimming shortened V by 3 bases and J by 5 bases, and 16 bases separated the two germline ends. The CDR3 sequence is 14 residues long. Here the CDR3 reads CSASPSEGWETQYF. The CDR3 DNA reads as TGCAGTGCTAGTCCGTCCGAGGGATGGGAGACCCAGTACTTC.

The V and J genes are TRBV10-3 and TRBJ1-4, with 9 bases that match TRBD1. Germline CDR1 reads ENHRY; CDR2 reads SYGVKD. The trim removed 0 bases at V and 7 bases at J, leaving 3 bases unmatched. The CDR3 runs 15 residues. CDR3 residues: CAISESPDRGEKLFF. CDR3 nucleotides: TGTGCCATCAGTGAGTCCCCGGACAGGGGTGAAAAACTGTTTTTT.

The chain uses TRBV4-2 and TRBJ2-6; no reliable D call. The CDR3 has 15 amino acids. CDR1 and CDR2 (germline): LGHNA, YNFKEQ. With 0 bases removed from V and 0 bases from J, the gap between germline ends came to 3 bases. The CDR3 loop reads CASSQESSGANVLTF. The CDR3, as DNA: TGTGCCAGCAGCCAAGAGAGCTCTGGGGCCAACGTCCTGACTTTC.

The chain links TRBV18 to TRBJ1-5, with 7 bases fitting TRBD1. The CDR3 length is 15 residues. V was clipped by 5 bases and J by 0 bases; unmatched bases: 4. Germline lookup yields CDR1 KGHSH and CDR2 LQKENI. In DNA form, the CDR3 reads TGTGCCAGCTCAACGGGACAGAGTAGCAATCAGCCCCAGCATTTT. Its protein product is CASSTGQSSNQPQHF.

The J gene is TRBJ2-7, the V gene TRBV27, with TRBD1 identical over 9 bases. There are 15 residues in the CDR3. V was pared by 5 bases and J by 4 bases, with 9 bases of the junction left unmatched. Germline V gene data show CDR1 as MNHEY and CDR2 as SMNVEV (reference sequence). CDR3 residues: CASSAPGTGRYEQYF. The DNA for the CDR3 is TGTGCCAGCAGTGCCCCAGGGACAGGGAGATACGAGCAGTACTTC.

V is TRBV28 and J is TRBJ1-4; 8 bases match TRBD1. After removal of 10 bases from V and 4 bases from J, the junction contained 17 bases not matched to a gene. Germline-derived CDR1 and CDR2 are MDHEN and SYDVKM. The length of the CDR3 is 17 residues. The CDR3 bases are TGTGCCACCCGATCCTGGACAGGGAATAATGGTAATGAAAAACTGTTTTTT. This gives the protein CATRSWTGNNGNEKLFF.

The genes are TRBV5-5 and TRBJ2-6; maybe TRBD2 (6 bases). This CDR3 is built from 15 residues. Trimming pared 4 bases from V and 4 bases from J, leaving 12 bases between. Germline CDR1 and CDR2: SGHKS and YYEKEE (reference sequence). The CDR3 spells CASSQATSGANVLTF. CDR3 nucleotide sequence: TGTGCCAGCAGCCAAGCTACTAGCGGGGCCAACGTCCTGACTTTC. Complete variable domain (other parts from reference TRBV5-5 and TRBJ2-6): DAGVTQSPTHLIKTRGQQVTLRCSPISGHKSVSWYQQVLGQGPQFIFQYYEKEERGRGNFPDRFSARQFPNYSSELNVNALLLGDSALYLCASSQATSGANVLTFGAGSRLTVL.

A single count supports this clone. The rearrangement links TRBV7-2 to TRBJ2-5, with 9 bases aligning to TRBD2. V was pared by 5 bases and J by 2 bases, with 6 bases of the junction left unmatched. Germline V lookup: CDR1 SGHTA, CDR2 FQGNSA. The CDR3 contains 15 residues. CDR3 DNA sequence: TGTGCCAGCAGCATGGGACTAGCTGGACAAGAGACCCAGTACTTC. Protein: CASSMGLAGQETQYF.

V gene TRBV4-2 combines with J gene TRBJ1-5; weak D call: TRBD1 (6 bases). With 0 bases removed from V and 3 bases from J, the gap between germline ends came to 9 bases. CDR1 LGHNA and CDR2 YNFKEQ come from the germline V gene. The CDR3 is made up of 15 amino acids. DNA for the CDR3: TGTGCCAGCAGCCAAGAAGGACAGTTCAATCAGCCCCAGCATTTT. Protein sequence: CASSQEGQFNQPQHF.

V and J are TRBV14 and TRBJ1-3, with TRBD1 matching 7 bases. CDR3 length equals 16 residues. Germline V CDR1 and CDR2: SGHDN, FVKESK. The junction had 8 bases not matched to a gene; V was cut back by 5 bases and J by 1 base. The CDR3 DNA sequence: TGTGCCAGCAGCTCCGGGACAGTAGCTTCTGGAAACACCATATATTTT. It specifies CASSSGTVASGNTIYF.

This chain's CDR3 is CASSLNTGIYEQYF. In DNA, the CDR3 is TGTGCCAGCAGCTTGAATACAGGTATCTACGAGCAGTACTTC. The chain links TRBV5-4 to TRBJ2-7, with D maybe TRBD1 (5 bases). CDR1 is SGHNT, CDR2 YYREEE, per germline (reference sequence). The CDR3 runs to 14 residues. V was pared by 1 base and J by 3 bases, with 11 bases between.

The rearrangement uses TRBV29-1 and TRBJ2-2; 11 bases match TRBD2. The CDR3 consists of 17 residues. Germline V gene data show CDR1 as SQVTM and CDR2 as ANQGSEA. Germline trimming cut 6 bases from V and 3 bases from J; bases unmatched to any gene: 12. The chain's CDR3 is CSVAMTSGVADTGELFF. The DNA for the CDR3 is TGCAGCGTCGCTATGACTAGCGGGGTTGCGGACACCGGGGAGCTGTTTTTT.

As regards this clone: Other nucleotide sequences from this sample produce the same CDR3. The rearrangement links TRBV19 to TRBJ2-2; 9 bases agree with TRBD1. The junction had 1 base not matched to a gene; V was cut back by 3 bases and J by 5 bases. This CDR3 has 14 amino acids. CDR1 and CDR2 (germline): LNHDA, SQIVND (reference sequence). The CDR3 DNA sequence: TGTGCCAGTAGTATGACAGGGGGAACCGGGGAGCTGTTTTTT. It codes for CASSMTGGTGELFF.